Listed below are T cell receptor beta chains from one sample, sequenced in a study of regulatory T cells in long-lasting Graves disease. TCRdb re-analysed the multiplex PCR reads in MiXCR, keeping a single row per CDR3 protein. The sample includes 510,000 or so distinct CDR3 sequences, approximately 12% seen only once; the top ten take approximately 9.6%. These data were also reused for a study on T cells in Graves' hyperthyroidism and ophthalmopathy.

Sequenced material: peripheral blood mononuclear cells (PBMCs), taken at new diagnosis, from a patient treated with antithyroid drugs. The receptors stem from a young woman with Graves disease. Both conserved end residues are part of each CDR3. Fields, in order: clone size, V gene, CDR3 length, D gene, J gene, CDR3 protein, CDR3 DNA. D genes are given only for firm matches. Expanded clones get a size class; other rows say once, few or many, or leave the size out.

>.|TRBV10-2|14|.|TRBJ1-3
CASSPTEVGNTIYF
TGCGCCAGCAGCCCAACAGAGGTTGGAAACACCATATATTTT
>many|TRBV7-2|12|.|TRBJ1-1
CASSLVGFEAFF
TGTGCCAGCAGCTTAGTGGGGTTTGAAGCTTTCTTT
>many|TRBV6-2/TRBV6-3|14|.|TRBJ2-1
CASSYGQFYNEQFF
TGTGCCAGCAGTTACGGGCAGTTCTACAATGAGCAGTTCTTC
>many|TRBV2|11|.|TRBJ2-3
CASSQADTQYF
TGTGCCAGCAGCCAAGCAGATACGCAGTATTTT
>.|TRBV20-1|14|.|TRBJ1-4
CSAREKRREEKLFF
TGCAGTGCTAGAGAAAAAAGGAGGGAGGAAAAACTGTTTTTT
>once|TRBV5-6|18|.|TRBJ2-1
CASSPPPLLGEEYNEQFF
TGTGCCAGCAGCCCACCACCTTTGTTGGGTGAAGAATACAATGAGCAGTTCTTC
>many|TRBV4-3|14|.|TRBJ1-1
CASSPWGLTTEAFF
TGCGCCAGCAGCCCTTGGGGCTTGACCACTGAAGCTTTCTTT
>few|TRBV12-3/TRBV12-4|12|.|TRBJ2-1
CASSPSRHEQFF
TGTGCCAGCAGTCCATCCAGGCATGAGCAGTTCTTC
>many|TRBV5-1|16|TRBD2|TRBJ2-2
CASSWTSGPFTGELFF
TGCGCCAGCAGCTGGACTAGCGGGCCATTCACCGGGGAGCTGTTTTTT
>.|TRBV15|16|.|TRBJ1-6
CATTYDMSSYNSPLHF
TGTGCCACCACCTACGACATGAGCTCCTATAATTCACCCCTCCACTTT
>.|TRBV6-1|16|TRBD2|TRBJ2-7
CASRTTSGGGNYERYF
TGTGCCAGCAGGACTACTAGCGGTGGGGGCAACTACGAGCGGTACTTC
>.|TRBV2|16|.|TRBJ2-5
CASSPDTQRAKETQYF
TGTGCCAGCAGTCCAGACACACAGCGGGCCAAAGAGACCCAGTACTTC
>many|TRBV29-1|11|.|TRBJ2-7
CSVSIRDEQYF
TGCAGCGTTTCTATTCGGGACGAGCAGTACTTC
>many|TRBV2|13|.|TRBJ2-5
CASCRTWQETQYF
TGTGCCAGTTGTCGCACTTGGCAAGAGACCCAGTACTTC
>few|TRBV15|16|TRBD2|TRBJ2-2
CATSRGGSGRTGELFF
TGTGCCACCAGCAGAGGAGGTAGCGGGAGAACGGGGGAGCTGTTTTTT
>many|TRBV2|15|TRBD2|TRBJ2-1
CASRATSGSYNEQFF
TGTGCCAGCAGAGCAACTAGCGGCTCCTACAATGAGCAGTTCTTC
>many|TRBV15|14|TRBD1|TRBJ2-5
CATSRGQGGETQYF
TGTGCCACCAGCAGAGGACAGGGCGGAGAGACCCAGTACTTC
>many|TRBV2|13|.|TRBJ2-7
CASSGGWGDEQYF
TGTGCCAGCAGTGGAGGGTGGGGCGACGAGCAGTACTTC
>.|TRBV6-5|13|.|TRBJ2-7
CASSYDGGLEQYF
TGTGCCAGCAGTTACGACGGAGGCCTAGAGCAGTACTTC
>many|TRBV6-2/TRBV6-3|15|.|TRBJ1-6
CASSYDNVNNSPLHF
TGTGCCAGCAGTTACGATAACGTGAATAATTCACCCCTCCACTTT
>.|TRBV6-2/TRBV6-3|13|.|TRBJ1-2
CASSFLDSHGYTF
TGTGCCAGCAGTTTCTTGGACAGTCATGGCTACACCTTC
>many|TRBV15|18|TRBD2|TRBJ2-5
CATSRGEFVGGGGETQYF
TGTGCCACCAGCAGAGGAGAATTCGTTGGGGGGGGTGGCGAGACCCAGTACTTC
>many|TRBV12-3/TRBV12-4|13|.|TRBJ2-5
CASSPRDPETQYF
TGTGCCAGCAGCCCCCGAGACCCCGAGACCCAGTACTTC
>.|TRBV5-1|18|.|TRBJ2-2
CASSLQSSRNPNTGELFF
TGCGCCAGCAGCTTGCAAAGTTCACGGAACCCGAACACCGGGGAGCTGTTTTTT
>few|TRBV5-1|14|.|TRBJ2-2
CASSLVLGAGELFF
TGCGCCAGCAGCTTGGTGTTGGGAGCCGGGGAGCTGTTTTTT
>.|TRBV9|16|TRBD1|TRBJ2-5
CASSVLQGSYQETQYF
TGTGCCAGCAGCGTATTACAGGGGTCGTACCAAGAGACCCAGTACTTC
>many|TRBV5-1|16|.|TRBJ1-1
CASRRDVWGVNTEAFF
TGCGCCAGCAGAAGGGACGTATGGGGCGTGAACACTGAAGCTTTCTTT
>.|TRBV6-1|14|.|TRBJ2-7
CASTSGLHSYEQYF
TGTGCCAGCACGTCCGGACTCCATTCCTACGAGCAGTACTTC
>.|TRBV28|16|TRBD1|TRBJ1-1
CASSTWGQGQNTEAFF
TGTGCCAGCAGTACTTGGGGACAGGGACAGAACACTGAAGCTTTCTTT
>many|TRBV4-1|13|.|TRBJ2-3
CASSQHAGDTQYF
TGCGCCAGCAGCCAACACGCAGGAGATACGCAGTATTTT
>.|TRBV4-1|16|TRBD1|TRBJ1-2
CASSFLPRDRVVNYTF
TGCGCCAGCAGTTTCCTCCCCCGGGACAGGGTGGTGAACTACACCTTC
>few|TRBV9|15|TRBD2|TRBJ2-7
CASSPLGGSFYEQYF
TGTGCCAGCAGCCCCCTTGGCGGGAGTTTCTACGAGCAGTACTTC
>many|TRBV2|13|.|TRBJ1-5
CASSEGSEQPQHF
TGTGCCAGCAGTGAGGGCAGTGAACAGCCCCAGCATTTT
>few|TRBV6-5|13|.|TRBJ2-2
CASSYFNTGELFF
TGTGCCAGCAGTTACTTCAACACCGGGGAGCTGTTTTTT
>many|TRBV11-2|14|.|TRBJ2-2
CASSPYGKTGELFF
TGTGCCAGCAGCCCCTATGGGAAGACCGGGGAGCTGTTTTTT
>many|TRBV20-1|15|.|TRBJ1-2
CSARDPPGRDYGYTF
TGCAGTGCTAGAGATCCCCCGGGGAGGGACTATGGCTACACCTTC
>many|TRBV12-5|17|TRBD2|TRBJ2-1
CASGLALAGRGYNEQFF
TGTGCTAGTGGTTTGGCCCTAGCCGGGAGGGGCTACAATGAGCAGTTCTTC
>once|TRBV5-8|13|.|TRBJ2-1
CASSIRTHNEQFF
TGTGCCAGCAGCATACGGACCCACAATGAGCAGTTCTTC
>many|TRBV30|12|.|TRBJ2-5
CAWSVQVQTQYF
TGTGCCTGGAGTGTACAGGTCCAGACCCAGTACTTC
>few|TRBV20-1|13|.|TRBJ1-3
CSATGGKGNTIYF
TGCAGTGCTACTGGGGGGAAAGGAAACACCATATATTTT
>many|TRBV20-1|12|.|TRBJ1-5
CSARGGLRPQHF
TGCAGTGCTAGGGGGGGGTTGCGGCCCCAGCATTTT
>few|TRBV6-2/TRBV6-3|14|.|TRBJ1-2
CASSSLPRNYGYTF
TGTGCCAGCAGCTCCCTTCCCAGAAACTATGGCTACACCTTC
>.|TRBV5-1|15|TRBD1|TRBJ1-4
CASSLVTGGHEKLFF
TGCGCCAGCAGCTTGGTGACAGGGGGACATGAAAAACTGTTTTTT
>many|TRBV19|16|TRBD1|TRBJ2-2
CASSIRDRGYAGELFF
TGTGCCAGTAGTATACGGGACAGGGGGTATGCCGGGGAGCTGTTTTTT
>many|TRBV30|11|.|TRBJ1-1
CAWSEAVEAFF
TGTGCCTGGAGTGAGGCGGTTGAAGCTTTCTTT
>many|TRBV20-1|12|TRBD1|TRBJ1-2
CSATQGAYGYTF
TGCAGTGCTACCCAGGGGGCCTATGGCTACACCTTC
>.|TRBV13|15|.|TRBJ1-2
CASSSGPQANYGYTF
TGTGCCAGCAGCTCTGGGCCCCAAGCCAACTATGGCTACACCTTC
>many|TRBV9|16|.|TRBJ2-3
CASSVGSGSSTDTQYF
TGTGCCAGCAGCGTAGGTAGCGGCTCTAGCACAGATACGCAGTATTTT
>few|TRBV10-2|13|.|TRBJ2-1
CASNGILYNEQFF
TGCGCCAGCAACGGGATCCTGTACAATGAGCAGTTCTTC
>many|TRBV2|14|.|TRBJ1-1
CASGIRGENTEAFF
TGTGCCAGCGGGATTAGAGGGGAGAACACTGAAGCTTTCTTT
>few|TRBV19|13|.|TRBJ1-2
CASSISGSYGYTF
TGTGCCAGTAGTATATCCGGCTCCTATGGCTACACCTTC
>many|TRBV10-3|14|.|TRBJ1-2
CAISEVETRYGYTF
TGTGCCATCAGTGAGGTTGAGACACGCTATGGCTACACCTTC
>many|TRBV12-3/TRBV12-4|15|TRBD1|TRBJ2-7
CASTPQTGGSNEQYF
TGTGCCAGCACCCCCCAAACAGGGGGTAGCAACGAGCAGTACTTC
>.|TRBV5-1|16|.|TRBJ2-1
CASSAGYTGPYNEQFF
TGCGCCAGCAGCGCCGGTTACACAGGGCCCTACAATGAGCAGTTCTTC
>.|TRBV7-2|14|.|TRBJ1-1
CASSQQGQITEAFF
TGTGCCAGCAGCCAGCAGGGACAAATCACTGAAGCTTTCTTT
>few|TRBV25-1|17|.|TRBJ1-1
CASSEYHRAERDTEAFF
TGTGCCAGCAGTGAATATCATCGGGCTGAACGGGACACTGAAGCTTTCTTT
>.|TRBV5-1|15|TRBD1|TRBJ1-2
CASSLLPGQGDGYTF
TGCGCCAGCAGCTTGTTACCGGGACAGGGGGATGGCTACACCTTC
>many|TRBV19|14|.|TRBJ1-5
CGGSGPYSNQPQHF
TGTGGGGGTTCAGGGCCTTATAGCAATCAGCCCCAGCATTTT
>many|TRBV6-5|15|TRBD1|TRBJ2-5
CASSYDRELQETQYF
TGTGCCAGCAGTTACGACAGGGAACTACAAGAGACCCAGTACTTC